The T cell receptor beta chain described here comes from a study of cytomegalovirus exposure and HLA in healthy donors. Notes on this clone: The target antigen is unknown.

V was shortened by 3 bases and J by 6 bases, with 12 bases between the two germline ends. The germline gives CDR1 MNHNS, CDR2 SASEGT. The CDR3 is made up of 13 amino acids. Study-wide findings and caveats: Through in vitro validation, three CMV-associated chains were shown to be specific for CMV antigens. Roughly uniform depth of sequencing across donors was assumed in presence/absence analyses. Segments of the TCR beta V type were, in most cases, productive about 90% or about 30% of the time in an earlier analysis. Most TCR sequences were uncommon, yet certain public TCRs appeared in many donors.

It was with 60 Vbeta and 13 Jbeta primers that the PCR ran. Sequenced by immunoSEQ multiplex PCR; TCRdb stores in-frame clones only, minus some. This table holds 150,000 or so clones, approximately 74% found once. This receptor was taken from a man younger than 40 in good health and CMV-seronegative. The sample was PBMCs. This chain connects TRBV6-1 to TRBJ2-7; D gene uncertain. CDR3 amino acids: CASSDRRYSEQYF. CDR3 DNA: TGTGCCAGCAGTGACCGAAGGTACAGCGAGCAGTACTTC.